The rows below give T cell receptor beta chains drawn from one sample of a study of blood T cell repertoires in COVID-19. Measured with immunoSEQ multiplex PCR; TCRdb has only the in-frame clones, and not every one. This table holds fewer than 250,000 clones, around 90% found once. Sequencing used peripheral blood. These receptors were collected from a man younger than 40 with COVID-19, enrolled during active disease. Both conserved end residues are part of each CDR3. A D gene is named only where the DNA matches it firmly. Size tells how often a clone was seen (once, few, many) or the class of an expanded clone, and some rows leave it out.

j_gene,abundance,d_gene,v_gene,CDR3aa,CDR3nt
TRBJ1-1,NA,TRBD1,TRBV6-5,CASSPRDRGNTEAFF,TGTGCCAGCAGTCCCCGGGACAGGGGGAACACTGAAGCTTTCTTT
TRBJ1-1,NA,TRBD1,TRBV7-2,CASSLDGGGQGARWTEAFF,TGTGCCAGCAGCTTAGACGGGGGAGGTCAGGGGGCCCGGTGGACTGAAGCTTTCTTT
TRBJ1-5,NA,NA,TRBV12-5,CASGLGVGWAEGPQHF,TGTGCTAGTGGTTTGGGTGTTGGGTGGGCCGAGGGGCCCCAGCATTTT
TRBJ1-6,NA,NA,TRBV30,CAWSGLNSPLHF,TGTGCCTGGAGTGGTCTGAATTCACCCCTCCACTTT
TRBJ1-2,NA,TRBD1,TRBV29-1,CSVHRGPINYGYTF,TGCAGCGTTCACAGGGGGCCCATTAACTATGGCTACACCTTC
TRBJ1-1,NA,NA,TRBV12-3/TRBV12-4,CASSFTGDTEAFF,TGTGCCAGCAGTTTCACCGGGGACACTGAAGCTTTCTTT
TRBJ2-7,NA,NA,TRBV30,CAARRGYEQYF,TGTGCCGCAAGAAGGGGCTACGAGCAGTACTTC
TRBJ1-2,NA,TRBD1,TRBV29-1,CSSFSSGQGKWGYTF,TGCAGCTCCTTCTCAAGCGGACAGGGGAAATGGGGCTACACCTTC
TRBJ2-5,NA,TRBD2,TRBV5-4,CASSLGLAGPETQYF,TGTGCCAGCAGCTTGGGACTAGCGGGGCCAGAGACCCAGTACTTC
TRBJ2-2,NA,TRBD2,TRBV24-1,CATSETGGGTGELFF,TGTGCCACCAGTGAGACGGGAGGCGGCACCGGGGAGCTGTTTTTT
TRBJ2-2,NA,NA,TRBV2,CASSDSGTPRGTGELFF,TGTGCCAGCAGTGATTCCGGGACACCCCGGGGCACCGGGGAGCTGTTTTTT
TRBJ1-2,NA,TRBD1,TRBV4-1,CASSQGDRANYGYTF,TGCGCCAGCAGCCAAGGGGACAGGGCGAACTATGGCTACACCTTC
TRBJ1-2,once,TRBD1,TRBV5-1,CASSRDRERGYTF,TGCGCCAGCAGCAGGGACAGGGAACGGGGCTACACCTTC
TRBJ2-3,NA,TRBD1,TRBV29-1,CSVKDRGHSDTQYF,TGCAGCGTCAAGGACAGGGGGCATTCAGATACGCAGTATTTT
TRBJ2-1,NA,TRBD1,TRBV29-1,CSVESRDRVSYNEQFF,TGCAGCGTTGAAAGTAGGGACAGGGTCTCCTACAATGAGCAGTTCTTC
TRBJ1-6,once,NA,TRBV2,CASKGVPSSYNSPLHF,TGTGCCAGCAAAGGAGTTCCAAGCTCCTATAATTCACCCCTCCACTTT
TRBJ2-5,NA,TRBD1,TRBV5-1,CASSQGGHETQYF,TGCGCCAGCAGCCAAGGGGGCCATGAGACCCAGTACTTC
TRBJ1-1,NA,TRBD1,TRBV18,CASSTGTGVFRTEAFF,TGTGCCAGCTCGACCGGGACAGGGGTTTTTAGGACTGAAGCTTTCTTT
TRBJ1-5,NA,NA,TRBV10-2,CAISTGTPNQPQHF,TGCGCCATCAGTACCGGGACTCCTAATCAGCCCCAGCATTTT
TRBJ2-2,NA,NA,TRBV6-1,CASSEMGTYRYTGELFF,TGTGCCAGCAGTGAAATGGGGACTTACCGATACACCGGGGAGCTGTTTTTT
TRBJ1-1,NA,TRBD1,TRBV6-5,CASSYLQTGIATEAFF,TGTGCCAGCAGTTACCTTCAGACAGGGATCGCGACTGAAGCTTTCTTT
TRBJ2-7,NA,TRBD1,TRBV5-1,CASSSGQGSAEQYF,TGCGCCAGCAGCTCCGGACAGGGTAGTGCCGAGCAGTACTTC
TRBJ2-1,NA,TRBD2,TRBV11-2,CASSLSGGSYNEQFF,TGTGCCAGCAGCCTTAGCGGGGGCTCCTACAATGAGCAGTTCTTC
TRBJ2-1,once,TRBD2,TRBV6-1,CASSESQRGVYNEQFF,TGTGCCAGCAGTGAATCCCAGCGGGGGGTCTACAATGAGCAGTTCTTC
TRBJ2-3,NA,NA,TRBV21-1,CASSRDRAADTQYF,TGTGCCAGCAGCAGGGACAGGGCGGCAGATACGCAGTATTTT
TRBJ1-1,NA,NA,TRBV9,CASSVEAGTEAFF,TGTGCCAGCAGCGTAGAGGCGGGGACTGAAGCTTTCTTT
TRBJ1-2,NA,TRBD1,TRBV5-1,CASSFGRGQTYGYTF,TGCGCCAGCAGCTTCGGCAGGGGGCAGACTTATGGCTACACCTTC
TRBJ2-1,once,TRBD1,TRBV7-6,CASSGRTGTYNEQFF,TGTGCCAGCAGCGGACGGACAGGGACCTACAATGAGCAGTTCTTC
TRBJ1-6,NA,NA,TRBV12-3/TRBV12-4,CASTPGNSPLHF,TGTGCCAGCACCCCGGGTAATTCACCCCTCCACTTT
TRBJ2-6,NA,TRBD1,TRBV28,CASSLVRQGSSGANVLTF,TGTGCCAGCAGTTTAGTAAGACAGGGAAGCTCTGGGGCCAACGTCCTGACTTTC